The 26 T cell receptor beta chains given below trace back to one sample, sequenced in a study of synovial regulatory T cells in juvenile arthritis. Assay used: immunoSEQ multiplex PCR; TCRdb lists only in-frame clones, some missing. The table lists roughly 9,900 clones. The specimen was Treg cells from blood. Subset indicated: remaining (HLA-DR-negative) circulating blood Treg cells. The source is a donor younger than 30 with juvenile idiopathic arthritis.

The chain is built from TRBV9 and TRBJ1-1; the TCRdb D gene call, TRBD1, has no DNA to confirm it. The germline CDR1 and CDR2 sequences are SGDLS and YYNGEE. There are 14 residues in the CDR3. No DNA appears here. The CDR3 loop reads CASSVEGRGTEAFF.

The chain carries TRBV4-1 and TRBJ2-6; TCRdb picks TRBD2, but there is no DNA to check that call. This CDR3 has 16 amino acids. No DNA was logged. Per the germline V gene, CDR1 is MGHRA and CDR2 is YSYEKL. CDR3 region: CASSRAGGRGANVLTF.

The chain recombines TRBV4-2 with TRBJ2-1. The germline gives CDR1 LGHNA, CDR2 YNFKEQ. The CDR3 consists of 12 residues. The DNA sequence is not available. This CDR3 reads CASSRPMGEQFF.

This chain connects TRBV2 to TRBJ1-2; TCRdb's assignment of TRBD1 cannot be checked, as there is no DNA. Germline V gene data show CDR1 as SNHLY and CDR2 as FYNNEI. CDR3 length equals 13 residues. DNA was not recorded. CDR3: CASTPPAGYGYTF.

This chain connects TRBV19 to TRBJ1-1. Germline CDR1 LNHDA, CDR2 SQIVND (reference sequence). This CDR3 region has 13 residues. No DNA has been recorded. The CDR3 region is CATTGRMNTEAFF.

The CDR3 region is CASSGGRGLNGELFF. The gene calls are TRBV6-5 and TRBJ2-2; the TCRdb D gene call, TRBD1, has no DNA to confirm it. This CDR3 has 15 amino acids. No DNA was logged. Germline V CDR1 and CDR2: MNHEY, SVGAGI.

CDR3 protein: CASNYRVWNTEAFF. The V gene is TRBV19, the J gene TRBJ1-1; TCRdb returns TRBD1, unconfirmable since there is no DNA. The CDR3 runs 14 residues. There is no recorded DNA. CDR1 and CDR2 from the germline V gene are LNHDA and SQIVND (reference sequence).

The genes are TRBV19 and TRBJ2-2. CDR3 size: 15 residues. The protein alone is recorded here. CDR1 LNHDA and CDR2 SQIVND come from the germline V gene (reference sequence). CDR3 residues: CASSISGSLGGELFF.

The V gene is TRBV28, the J gene TRBJ1-5; with no DNA, the TCRdb D assignment of TRBD1 cannot be verified. This CDR3 is built from 14 residues. No DNA is given. The germline V gene has CDR1 MDHEN and CDR2 SYDVKM. The CDR3 loop is CASSLSGIGQPQHF.

The chain recombines TRBV7-7 with TRBJ2-7; TCRdb returns TRBD1, unconfirmable since there is no DNA. Germline lookup yields CDR1 SSHAT and CDR2 FNYEAQ (reference sequence). There are 13 residues in the CDR3. No DNA appears here. This CDR3 reads CASSFGDTYEQYF.

This chain connects TRBV6-6 to TRBJ2-2; the D gene TCRdb calls, TRBD2, cannot be checked with no DNA. The CDR3 loop spans 14 amino acids. No DNA appears here. Germline V lookup: CDR1 MNHNY, CDR2 SVGAGI (reference sequence). The CDR3 sequence: CASSYSPNTGELFF.

J is TRBJ2-2 and V is TRBV27; no DNA is available, so the TRBD2 call from TCRdb remains unchecked. Germline loops: CDR1 MNHEY, CDR2 SMNVEV (reference sequence). The CDR3 has 15 amino acids. The DNA sequence is not available. Here the CDR3 reads CGSGASGANTGELFF.

The J gene is TRBJ1-5, the V gene TRBV4-3. The CDR3 consists of 15 residues. Only the protein sequence is given. Germline V gene sequence: CDR1 LGHNA, CDR2 YSLEER. CDR3 loop: CASSQEASDSQPQHF.

The chain joins TRBV6-6 to TRBJ2-2. Germline assignment: CDR1 MNHNY and CDR2 SVGAGI (reference sequence). The length of the CDR3 is 16 residues. DNA is not on record. The CDR3 loop is CASSYWGTQGSGELFF.

The rearrangement uses TRBV18 and TRBJ2-7; the D call from TCRdb, TRBD1, cannot be confirmed without DNA. Germline lookup yields CDR1 KGHSH and CDR2 LQKENI. The CDR3 contains 15 residues. DNA is not recorded here. The CDR3: CASFRDRGLGYEQYF.

The chain employs TRBV5-1 and TRBJ1-1; TCRdb indicates TRBD1, and absent DNA this call remains unverified. Germline CDR1 SGHRS, CDR2 YFSETQ. There are 14 residues in the CDR3. DNA was not recorded. The CDR3 loop is CASSLGAFGTEAFF. Full variable domain (outside the CDR3, taken from reference TRBV5-1 and TRBJ1-1): KAGVTQTPRYLIKTRGQQVTLSCSPISGHRSVSWYQQTPGQGLQFLFEYFSETQRNKGNFPGRFSGRQFSNSRSEMNVSTLELGDSALYLCASSLGAFGTEAFFGQGTRLTVV.

The chain combines TRBV19 with TRBJ1-1; the TCRdb D gene call, TRBD1, has no DNA to confirm it. Germline lookup yields CDR1 LNHDA and CDR2 SQIVND (reference sequence). The CDR3 spans 13 residues. This entry has no DNA. The CDR3 loop is CASSKGAPTEAFF.

The genes are TRBV7-9 and TRBJ2-7; TCRdb gives TRBD1 as the D gene, but with no DNA this cannot be confirmed. The germline CDR1 and CDR2 sequences are SEHNR and FQNEAQ (reference sequence). The CDR3 has 17 amino acids. No DNA is given. The CDR3 sequence: CASSSRLPGEGAYEQYF.

The chain recombines TRBV4-3 with TRBJ1-1. Germline lookup yields CDR1 LGHNA and CDR2 YSLEER. The CDR3 has 15 residues. DNA for this receptor is not on file. The CDR3 loop reads CASSWDGTVNTEAFF.

V usage is TRBV5-3 and J usage is TRBJ2-2; TCRdb calls TRBD1, which cannot be checked without DNA. TRBV5-3 is an ORF; its function is uncertain. The CDR3 runs to 14 residues. No DNA is listed. This CDR3 reads CARSCATRGGELFF.

This chain joins TRBV6-1 and TRBJ2-7. Germline V gene data show CDR1 as MNHNS and CDR2 as SASEGT. The CDR3 has 17 amino acids. No nucleotide data were recorded. CDR3 amino acids: CASSEALPGQFAYEQYF.

The J gene is TRBJ2-7, the V gene TRBV6-4; there is no DNA to check the TCRdb D call of TRBD2. The germline gives CDR1 MRHNA, CDR2 SNTAGT. CDR3 size: 15 residues. No DNA sequence was recorded. CDR3 residues: CASSDHFGRFYEQYF.

The chain uses TRBV6-6 and TRBJ1-5; TCRdb calls TRBD1, which cannot be checked without DNA. CDR1 MNHNY and CDR2 SVGAGI come from the germline V gene (reference sequence). The CDR3 runs to 15 residues. The coding DNA is unavailable. The CDR3 sequence: CASSRDRADNQPQHF.

V usage is TRBV14 and J usage is TRBJ2-7; absent DNA, TCRdb's TRBD2 call cannot be checked. Germline CDR1 is SGHDN and CDR2 is FVKESK. This CDR3 contains 15 residues. No nucleotide data were recorded. CDR3: CASSRKYGGTYEQYF.

V is TRBV7-6 and J is TRBJ2-5; TCRdb calls TRBD1, which cannot be checked without DNA. The CDR3 is 13 residues long. A DNA sequence was not provided. Per the germline V gene, CDR1 is SGHVS and CDR2 is FNYEAQ. CDR3 loop: CASSRGQGETQYF.

V usage is TRBV10-3 and J usage is TRBJ2-6. The germline gives CDR1 ENHRY, CDR2 SYGVKD. The CDR3 covers 17 residues. DNA for this receptor is not on file. The CDR3 loop is CAISEPTLGIGANVLTF.